Below are 25 T cell receptor beta chains sequenced from a single sample in a study of response to subunit inactivated influenza vaccine listed by TCRdb under 2018. Library preparation was by RT-PCR. The reads were generated on an Illumina HiSeq 2500. TCRdb reprocessed the public reads (quality trimming at Q25 with fastp, clone calling with MiXCR) and kept in-frame beta chains. When rows share a CDR3 protein, they turn into one entry using the most common DNA and genes. Within this sample are 450,000 to 600,000 distinct CDR3 sequences, with about 7.2% of them counted one time only. Around 12% of the sample rests with the top ten. The specimen was PBMCs from blood, collected around 25 months after vaccination. The source is a man aged 45 to 75 who received an inactivated influenza vaccine. Donor details come from another sample of the same person, matched by shared clones.

This clonotype was observed a few times. The rearrangement uses TRBV6-1 and TRBJ1-2; D may be TRBD1 (6 bases). CDR1 MNHNS and CDR2 SASEGT come from the germline V gene. The CDR3 length is 13 residues. V lost 8 bases to trimming and J lost 6 bases, with 16 bases between them. In DNA form, the CDR3 reads TGTGCCAGCCTACTTTGGACAGAAGATGGCTACACCTTC. It translates to CASLLWTEDGYTF.

At least ten counts were recorded for this clonotype. The J gene is TRBJ2-7, the V gene TRBV3-1; D is undetermined. V dropped 2 bases and J dropped 5 bases, with 4 bases sitting between them. From germline, CDR1 is LGHDT and CDR2 YNNKEL (reference sequence). The CDR3 is 11 amino acids. CDR3 loop: CASSQNHEQYF. CDR3 nucleotide sequence: TGTGCCAGCAGCCAAAACCACGAGCAGTACTTC.

The rearrangement joins TRBV5-1 to TRBJ2-1; TRBD1 is a possible D gene (5 bases). Germline CDR1 reads SGHRS; CDR2 reads YFSETQ. Trimming removed 4 bases from V and 1 base from J, with 12 bases in between. CDR3 size: 15 residues. The CDR3: CASSEQGGSYNEQFF. Written as DNA, the CDR3 is TGCGCCAGCAGCGAGCAGGGTGGGTCCTACAATGAGCAGTTCTTC. The full variable domain, in which reference TRBV5-1 and TRBJ2-1 provide the parts outside the CDR3, is KAGVTQTPRYLIKTRGQQVTLSCSPISGHRSVSWYQQTPGQGLQFLFEYFSETQRNKGNFPGRFSGRQFSNSRSEMNVSTLELGDSALYLCASSEQGGSYNEQFFGPGTRLTVL.

The gene calls are TRBV5-1 and TRBJ1-1; unclear D gene. CDR1 and CDR2 from the germline V gene are SGHRS and YFSETQ. This CDR3 comprises 16 residues. Trimming removed 4 bases from V and 1 base from J, with 17 bases in between. DNA for the CDR3: TGCGCCAGCAGCCGCCTCCTGTGGGATCGGAACACTGAAGCTTTCTTT. Translating gives CASSRLLWDRNTEAFF. Filled out from reference TRBV5-1 and TRBJ1-1, the complete variable domain reads KAGVTQTPRYLIKTRGQQVTLSCSPISGHRSVSWYQQTPGQGLQFLFEYFSETQRNKGNFPGRFSGRQFSNSRSEMNVSTLELGDSALYLCASSRLLWDRNTEAFFGQGTRLTVV.

This clonotype appeared a few times. The V and J genes are TRBV6-1 and TRBJ1-2; no clear D. Trimming left V 8 bases short and J 0 bases short, with 10 bases between. Germline CDR1 reads MNHNS; CDR2 reads SASEGT. This CDR3 comprises 13 residues. CDR3 DNA: TGTGCCAGCTGGTCCAACGCTAACTATGGCTACACCTTC. Its translation is CASWSNANYGYTF.

This clonotype was seen a handful of times. The gene calls are TRBV5-1 and TRBJ1-1, with 8 bases that match TRBD1. The junction had 6 bases not matched to a gene; V was cut back by 1 base and J by 1 base. Germline V gene lookup returns CDR1 SGHRS and CDR2 YFSETQ. The CDR3 runs to 16 residues. CDR3 region: CASSLSPDRGNTEAFF. CDR3 nucleotide sequence: TGCGCCAGCAGCTTGTCCCCAGACAGGGGGAACACTGAAGCTTTCTTT.

This clonotype was seen repeatedly, ten times or more. Here the CDR3 DNA reads TGTGCCAGCAGCTTAGCTTCTCGCGGGAGCGGCTCCTACAATGAGCAGTTCTTC. It yields the protein CASSLASRGSGSYNEQFF. The V call is TRBV11-1, the J call TRBJ2-1, with 7 bases fitting TRBD2. CDR3 size: 18 residues. CDR1 and CDR2 from the germline V gene are SGHAT and FQDESV (reference sequence). Trimming took 0 bases from V and 0 from J; bases not matched to a gene: 8.

This clonotype was found many times. The chain recombines TRBV27 with TRBJ1-1; weak D call: TRBD1 (5 bases). The CDR3 length is 16 residues. CDR1 MNHEY and CDR2 SMNVEV come from the germline V gene (reference sequence). Trimming pared 6 bases from V and 1 base from J, leaving 18 bases between. CDR3 sequence: CASSLTGTEKNTEAFF. Written as DNA, the CDR3 is TGTGCCAGCAGCTTAACCGGGACGGAGAAGAACACTGAAGCTTTCTTT.

The chain employs TRBV7-2 and TRBJ2-5; D uncertain. The CDR3 consists of 14 residues. Trimming left V 3 bases short and J 1 base short, with 9 bases between. Germline CDR1 SGHTA, CDR2 FQGNSA. The DNA for the CDR3 is TGTGCCAGCAGCTTCGCCCCGGGCCAAGAGACCCAGTACTTC. Its protein is CASSFAPGQETQYF.

The CDR3 loop is CATQPHGTAVKAFF. CDR3 in DNA: TGTGCCACCCAGCCACATGGGACAGCTGTCAAAGCTTTCTTT. The chain joins TRBV24-1 to TRBJ1-1; 7 nucleotides align to TRBD1. Unmatched junction bases numbered 15, after V lost 9 bases and J lost 9 bases. The CDR3 length is 14 residues. Per the germline V gene, CDR1 is KGHDR and CDR2 is SFDVKD.

There are many counts of this clonotype. This chain links TRBV9 with TRBJ2-1; a possible D gene is TRBD2 (5 bases). CDR3 size: 15 residues. CDR1 SGDLS and CDR2 YYNGEE come from the germline V gene. The V and J ends lost 2 bases and 10 bases respectively, with 19 bases between them. CDR3 in DNA: TGTGCCAGCAGCGTGGAAGCGGTACTAATAGGGGAGCAGTTCTTC. It translates to CASSVEAVLIGEQFF. The full variable domain, in which reference TRBV9 and TRBJ2-1 provide the parts outside the CDR3, is DSGVTQTPKHLITATGQRVTLRCSPRSGDLSVYWYQQSLDQGLQFLIQYYNGEERAKGNILERFSAQQFPDLHSELNLSSLELGDSALYFCASSVEAVLIGEQFFGPGTRLTVL.

This clonotype has a count of ten or more. The chain has TRBV20-1 and TRBJ1-4; D is ambiguous. The V and J ends lost 4 bases and 3 bases respectively, with 12 bases between them. Germline V gene lookup returns CDR1 DFQATT and CDR2 SNEGSKA (reference sequence). The CDR3 runs 14 residues. Written as DNA, the CDR3 is TGCAGTGCTACCCCTCAGCCATCTAATGAAAAACTGTTTTTT. The encoded protein is CSATPQPSNEKLFF.

This clonotype was counted many times. The chain employs TRBV9 and TRBJ2-5; the D is unclear. The V gene lost 0 bases and the J gene lost 4 bases, with 7 bases spanning the gap. The CDR3 is 13 amino acids. The germline gives CDR1 SGDLS, CDR2 YYNGEE. CDR3 DNA sequence: TGTGCCAGCAGCGTAGAAGGTAGAGAGACCCAGTACTTC. Translated: CASSVEGRETQYF.

This chain connects TRBV4-1 to TRBJ2-1; D remains ambiguous. This CDR3 has 17 residues. Trimming removed 3 bases at V and 4 bases at J, with 19 bases between. From germline, CDR1 is MGHRA and CDR2 YSYEKL. The CDR3 reads CASSHLPRAWVYNEQFF. As DNA, the CDR3 is TGCGCCAGCAGCCACCTTCCTAGAGCGTGGGTATACAATGAGCAGTTCTTC.

This clonotype has at least ten counts. V is TRBV12-3 or TRBV12-4 and J is TRBJ2-3; 9 nucleotides match TRBD2. J was trimmed by 3 bases and V by 6 bases; bases with no gene match: 4. The CDR3 loop spans 14 amino acids. CDR3 protein: CASSIAGATDTQYF. As DNA, the CDR3 is TGTGCCAGCAGCATAGCGGGAGCTACAGATACGCAGTATTTT.

This clonotype was seen many times. The genes are TRBV5-1 and TRBJ2-3; no clear D. The CDR3 contains 13 residues. The germline CDR1 and CDR2 sequences are SGHRS and YFSETQ. The V end lost 5 bases, the J end lost 0 bases, and 7 bases lay between the germline ends. CDR3 coding DNA: TGCGCCAGCAGTGATGCTAGCACAGATACGCAGTATTTT. Residues: CASSDASTDTQYF.

This clonotype was recorded many times. V is TRBV3-1 and J is TRBJ1-1; perhaps TRBD1 as D (5 bases). CDR1 LGHDT and CDR2 YNNKEL come from the germline V gene (reference sequence). The CDR3 has 14 amino acids. The V end was cut by 1 base, the J end by 4 bases, with 10 bases between. The CDR3: CASSQGRGVTEAFF. The CDR3, as DNA: TGTGCCAGCAGCCAAGGGAGGGGTGTCACTGAAGCTTTCTTT.

This clonotype came up a few times. The gene calls are TRBV12-3 or TRBV12-4 and TRBJ2-1; D gene ambiguous. V was trimmed by 5 bases and J by 0 bases, leaving 20 bases between them. CDR3 length: 18 residues. The CDR3 spells CASSPPVLSQSSYNEQFF. DNA for the CDR3: TGTGCCAGCAGTCCACCGGTTCTTAGCCAGAGCTCCTACAATGAGCAGTTCTTC.

J is TRBJ1-1 and V is TRBV2; D not certain. The length of the CDR3 is 13 residues. Germline V gene sequence: CDR1 SNHLY, CDR2 FYNNEI. V dropped 4 bases and J dropped 7 bases, with 13 bases sitting between them. The CDR3 here is CASSVIGNGEAFF. In DNA form, the CDR3 reads TGTGCCAGCAGTGTGATAGGGAATGGTGAAGCTTTCTTT.

The rearrangement joins TRBV11-2 to TRBJ2-1, with D perhaps TRBD1 (7 bases). V was pared by 2 bases and J by 2 bases, with 13 bases between. This CDR3 region has 16 residues. The germline V gene has CDR1 SGHAT and CDR2 FQNNGV. The DNA for the CDR3 is TGTGCCAGCAGCTTATTGGCCAGGGGGGCCTACAATGAGCAGTTCTTC. Its translation is CASSLLARGAYNEQFF.

This clonotype was found a few times. The chain recombines TRBV7-9 with TRBJ2-3; 8 positions match TRBD2. CDR1 is SEHNR, CDR2 FQNEAQ, per germline (reference sequence). V lost 4 bases and J lost 1; bases outside the gene matches: 4. The CDR3 length is 15 residues. CDR3 loop: CASSSLTSGTDTQYF. CDR3 DNA sequence: TGTGCCAGCAGCTCCTTGACTAGCGGCACAGATACGCAGTATTTT.

This clonotype was seen many times. The rearrangement uses TRBV20-1 and TRBJ2-1; TRBD2 agrees at 12 bases. The CDR3 length is 19 residues. In germline, CDR1 is DFQATT, CDR2 SNEGSKA (reference sequence). Trimming took 2 bases from V and 5 from J; bases not matched to a gene: 16. The CDR3 here is CSARKVTSGGRVLNNEQFF. CDR3 sequence (DNA): TGCAGTGCTAGAAAGGTGACTAGCGGGGGACGAGTCCTAAACAATGAGCAGTTCTTC.

This clonotype came up many times. The CDR3: CASSWTGGGNQPQHF. The CDR3 bases are TGTGCCAGCAGTTGGACAGGGGGCGGCAATCAGCCCCAGCATTTT. The rearrangement uses TRBV12-3 or TRBV12-4 and TRBJ1-5, with 11 bases fitting TRBD1. J gave up 2 bases and V 4 bases, and 1 base lay outside the gene matches. The CDR3 has 15 residues.

This clonotype was recorded at least ten times. The CDR3 DNA sequence: TGTGCCAGCAGTTACTCGGGTACTTCCGATACGCAGTATTTT. Translated, it gives CASSYSGTSDTQYF. The chain links TRBV6-2 or TRBV6-3 to TRBJ2-3, with unresolved D. Germline-derived CDR1 and CDR2 are MNHEY and SVGEGT. Trimming shortened V by 0 bases and J by 6 bases, and 10 bases separated the two germline ends. The CDR3 covers 14 residues.

This clonotype has only a few counts. The V gene is TRBV10-3, the J gene TRBJ2-2; no clear D. This CDR3 is 14 amino acids long. Germline CDR1 is ENHRY and CDR2 is SYGVKD. V gave up 0 bases and J gave up 4 bases, with 6 bases separating them. The CDR3 region has the DNA TGTGCCATCAGTGAGTCGCAGGTCACCGGGGAGCTGTTTTTT. Translated, it gives CAISESQVTGELFF.